The 14 T cell receptor beta chains listed next were all sequenced from one sample in a study of cytomegalovirus exposure and HLA in healthy donors. The PCR employed 60 Vbeta primers together with 13 Jbeta primers. Profiling relied on immunoSEQ multiplex PCR, and the TCRdb table lists in-frame clones only, not all of them. The sample totals about 130,000 clones; its top ten clones hold around 2.7%. The sequencing input was PBMCs. The receptors originated from a man in his thirties or forties in good health and CMV-seronegative.

The chain combines TRBV9 with TRBJ2-4, with D possibly TRBD1 on 6 matching bases. The CDR3 length is 16 residues. CDR1 is SGDLS and CDR2 is YYNGEE in the germline V gene. The V and J ends lost 4 bases and 2 bases respectively, with 16 bases between them. In nucleotides, the CDR3 is TGTGCCAGCAGCCAAAGATCAGGGGCACCCAAAAACATTCAGTACTTC. It translates to CASSQRSGAPKNIQYF.

The chain couples TRBV4-1 to TRBJ1-3; a weak D match, TRBD1 (5 bases). V was clipped by 4 bases and J by 1 base, with 11 bases between them. This CDR3 has 15 residues. CDR1 is MGHRA and CDR2 is YSYEKL in the germline V gene. In nucleotides, the CDR3 is TGCGCCAGCAGCCGCCGACAGTTATCTGGAAACACCATATATTTT. This translates into CASSRRQLSGNTIYF.

This chain connects TRBV19 to TRBJ1-2; a possible D gene is TRBD1 (5 bases). The V end lost 5 bases, the J end lost 2 bases, and 18 bases lay between the germline ends. Germline V lookup: CDR1 LNHDA, CDR2 SQIVND (reference sequence). This CDR3 has 16 amino acids. The chain's CDR3 is CASSPRHRGRNYGYTF. The CDR3 DNA sequence: TGTGCCAGTAGTCCCCGTCACCGGGGGAGAAACTATGGCTACACCTTC.

V and J are TRBV30 and TRBJ2-7; 7 bases map to TRBD1. V lost 4 bases, J lost 1 base, and 10 bases stayed unmatched. The CDR3 length is 15 residues. Germline V gene lookup returns CDR1 GTSNPN and CDR2 SVGIG (reference sequence). CDR3 nucleotide sequence: TGTGCCTGGACCCCCTATGCAGGGGGTTCCTACGAGCAGTACTTC. It translates to CAWTPYAGGSYEQYF.

The chain has TRBV5-1 and TRBJ2-7, with D unclear. Trimming took off 0 bases at V and 3 bases at J, with 7 bases between the two ends. Germline-derived CDR1 and CDR2 are SGHRS and YFSETQ. The CDR3 extends over 13 amino acids. CDR3 sequence (DNA): TGCGCCAGCAGCTTGGCTAGTTACTACGAGCAGTACTTC. Encoded protein: CASSLASYYEQYF.

The chain uses TRBV18 and TRBJ1-1; the match to TRBD1 covers 12 bases. The CDR3 totals 17 residues. Germline V gene data show CDR1 as KGHSH and CDR2 as LQKENI. The ends lost 3 bases at V and 2 bases at J; junction bases unmatched: 7. The CDR3 loop reads CASSPGTGGLENTEAFF. The CDR3 region has the DNA TGTGCCAGCTCACCCGGGACAGGGGGCCTGGAAAACACTGAAGCTTTCTTT.

This chain uses TRBV19 with TRBJ1-5; maybe TRBD1 (5 bases). Trimming removed 4 bases at V and 4 bases at J, with 17 bases between. This CDR3 spans 16 amino acids. Germline V lookup: CDR1 LNHDA, CDR2 SQIVND (reference sequence). CDR3 DNA: TGTGCCAGTAGTAGGGGGGTGCAGGACTTTAATCAGCCCCAGCATTTT. Translated, it gives CASSRGVQDFNQPQHF.

This chain joins TRBV30 and TRBJ2-4; D may be TRBD1 (5 bases). Trimming left V 1 base short and J 8 bases short, with 12 bases between. Germline assignment: CDR1 GTSNPN and CDR2 SVGIG (reference sequence). The CDR3 runs to 13 residues. The CDR3, as DNA: TGTGCCTGGAGTGAGGGCAGGGCCGACATTCAGTACTTC. Translation: CAWSEGRADIQYF.

The rearrangement uses TRBV9 and TRBJ2-4, with 9 nucleotides matching TRBD1. The CDR3 totals 15 residues. Per the germline V gene, CDR1 is SGDLS and CDR2 is YYNGEE. V dropped 4 bases and J dropped 8; count of bases not matched to a gene: 10. The CDR3 here is CASSSEDRGPHIQYF. The CDR3 nucleotides read TGTGCCAGCAGCTCCGAGGACAGGGGTCCGCACATTCAGTACTTC. Full variable domain (remainder filled in from reference TRBV9 and TRBJ2-4): DSGVTQTPKHLITATGQRVTLRCSPRSGDLSVYWYQQSLDQGLQFLIQYYNGEERAKGNILERFSAQQFPDLHSELNLSSLELGDSALYFCASSSEDRGPHIQYFGAGTRLSVL.

CDR3: CASSLGGGAGSAYGYTF. CDR3 coding DNA: TGTGCCAGCAGCTTGGGAGGTGGGGCAGGTTCTGCCTATGGCTACACCTTC. The rearrangement uses TRBV7-9 and TRBJ1-2; the D gene is possibly TRBD1 (5 bases). Germline CDR1 and CDR2: SEHNR and FQNEAQ (reference sequence). The CDR3 extends over 17 amino acids. Trimming stripped 3 bases from V and 4 bases from J, with 21 bases between.

The chain has TRBV2 and TRBJ1-1; D not certain. This CDR3 spans 13 amino acids. The germline V gene has CDR1 SNHLY and CDR2 FYNNEI. Trimming cost V 4 bases and J 7 bases, with 13 bases left between them. CDR3: CASSGGLGDEAFF. The CDR3 bases are TGTGCCAGCAGTGGCGGGCTGGGAGATGAAGCTTTCTTT.

The chain employs TRBV12-5 and TRBJ1-1, with D possibly TRBD1 on 5 matching bases. Germline CDR1 is LGHNT and CDR2 is FRNRAP. V was trimmed by 9 bases and J by 4 bases, leaving 15 bases between them. CDR3 length: 13 amino acids. In DNA form, the CDR3 reads TGTGCTAGCTTACAGGACGAAAGCACTGAAGCTTTCTTT. Amino acid sequence: CASLQDESTEAFF.

This chain links TRBV27 with TRBJ2-5, with 7 positions matching TRBD2. J gave up 6 bases and V 2 bases, and 3 bases lay outside the gene matches. This CDR3 is 13 amino acids long. Germline CDR1 reads MNHEY; CDR2 reads SMNVEV (reference sequence). CDR3 sequence (DNA): TGTGCCAGCAGTTTAGCGGGAGCGAAGACCCAGTACTTC. Its protein is CASSLAGAKTQYF.

J is TRBJ2-1 and V is TRBV11-2, with a tentative D call TRBD1 (5 bases). The germline V gene encodes CDR1 SGHAT and CDR2 FQNNGV. The CDR3 contains 13 residues. Trimming stripped 2 bases from V and 10 bases from J, with 12 bases between. The CDR3 coding sequence is TGTGCCAGCAGCTTATACCCCAGACAGGAGCAGTTCTTC. Amino acids: CASSLYPRQEQFF.